This T cell receptor (beta chain) was observed in a study of blood T cell repertoires in COVID-19. Across the whole study: Whether acute or convalescent, the COVID-19 samples came from the United States, Italy and Spain.

Profiling relied on immunoSEQ multiplex PCR, and the TCRdb table lists in-frame clones only, not all of them. The profile covers a few hundred thousand clones, with around 85% appearing a single time and about 6% taken by the ten largest. The sequence derives from a woman aged 35 to 49 who had recovered from COVID-19. The sequencing input was PBMCs or T cells enriched from blood (not recorded which).

The CDR3 sequence: CASSTPAGGRYNEQFF. The DNA of the CDR3 is TGTGCCAGCAGTACCCCCGCGGGAGGGAGGTACAATGAGCAGTTCTTC. The chain recombines TRBV28 with TRBJ2-1, with 9 bases aligning to TRBD2. CDR3 length: 16 amino acids. The V segment lost 5 bases and the J segment 4 bases; nucleotides outside the gene matches: 9. Germline V CDR1 and CDR2: MDHEN, SYDVKM.